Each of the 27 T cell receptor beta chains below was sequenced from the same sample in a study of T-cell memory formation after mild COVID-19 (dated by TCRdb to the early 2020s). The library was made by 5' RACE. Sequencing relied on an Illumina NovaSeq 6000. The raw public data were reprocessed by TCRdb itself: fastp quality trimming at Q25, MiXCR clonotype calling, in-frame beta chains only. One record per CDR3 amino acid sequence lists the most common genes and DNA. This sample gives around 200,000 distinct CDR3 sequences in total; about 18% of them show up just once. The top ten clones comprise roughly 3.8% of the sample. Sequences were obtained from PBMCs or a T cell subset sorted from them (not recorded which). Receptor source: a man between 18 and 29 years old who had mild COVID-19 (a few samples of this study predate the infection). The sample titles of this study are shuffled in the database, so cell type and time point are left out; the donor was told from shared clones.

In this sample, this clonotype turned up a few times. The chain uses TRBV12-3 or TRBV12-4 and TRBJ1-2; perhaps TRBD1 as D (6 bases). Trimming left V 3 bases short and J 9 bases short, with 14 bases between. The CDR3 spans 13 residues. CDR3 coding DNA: TGTGCCAGCAGTTTTCTACAGGGTCGAAGCTACACCTTC. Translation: CASSFLQGRSYTF.

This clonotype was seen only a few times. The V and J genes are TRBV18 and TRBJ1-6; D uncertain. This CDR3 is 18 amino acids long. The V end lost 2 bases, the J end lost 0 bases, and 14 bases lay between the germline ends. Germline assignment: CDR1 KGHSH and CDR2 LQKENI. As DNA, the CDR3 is TGTGCCAGCTCACCATTGGCATTTGAGAGCTCCTATAATTCACCCCTCCACTTT. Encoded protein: CASSPLAFESSYNSPLHF. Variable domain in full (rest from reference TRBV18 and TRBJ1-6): NAGVMQNPRHLVRRRGQEARLRCSPMKGHSHVYWYRQLPEEGLKFMVYLQKENIIDESGMPKERFSAEFPKEGPSILRIQQVVRGDSAAYFCASSPLAFESSYNSPLHFGNGTRLTVT.

In nucleotides, the CDR3 is TGTGCCAGCAGCCCAACGACAGGGTCTGGAAACACCATATATTTT. This sequence encodes CASSPTTGSGNTIYF. This chain links TRBV4-2 with TRBJ1-3, with 7 nucleotides matching TRBD1. The V gene's germline CDR1 is LGHNA and CDR2 YNFKEQ. Trimming cost V 4 bases and J 1 base; bases outside gene matches: 4. The CDR3 sequence is 15 residues long.

CDR3 amino acids: CASSGGTQGYTF. CDR3 coding DNA: TGTGCCAGCAGTGGCGGGACCCAGGGCTACACCTTC. V and J are TRBV12-3 or TRBV12-4 and TRBJ1-2, with a possible D match to TRBD1 (5 bases). Trimming cost V 5 bases and J 8 bases, with 12 bases left between them. The CDR3 length is 12 residues.

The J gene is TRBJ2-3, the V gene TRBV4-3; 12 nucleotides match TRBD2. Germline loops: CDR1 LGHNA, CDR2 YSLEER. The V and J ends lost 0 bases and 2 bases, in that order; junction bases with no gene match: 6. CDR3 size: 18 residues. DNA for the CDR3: TGCGCCAGCAGCCAAGATTCGACTAGCGGGGGTCACACAGATACGCAGTATTTT. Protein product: CASSQDSTSGGHTDTQYF.

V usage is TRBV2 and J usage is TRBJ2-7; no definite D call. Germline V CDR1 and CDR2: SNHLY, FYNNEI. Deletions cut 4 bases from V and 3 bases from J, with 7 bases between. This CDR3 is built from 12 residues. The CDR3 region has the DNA TGTGCCAGCAGTGGTCCGAACTACGAGCAGTACGTC. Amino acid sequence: CASSGPNYEQYV.

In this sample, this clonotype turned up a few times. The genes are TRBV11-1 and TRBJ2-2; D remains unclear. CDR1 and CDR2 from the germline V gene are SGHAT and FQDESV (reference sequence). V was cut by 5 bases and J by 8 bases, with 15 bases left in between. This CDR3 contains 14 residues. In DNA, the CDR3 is TGTGCCAGCAGCCCCTCGGTGGTCTTTGGGGAGCTGTTTTTT. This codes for CASSPSVVFGELFF.

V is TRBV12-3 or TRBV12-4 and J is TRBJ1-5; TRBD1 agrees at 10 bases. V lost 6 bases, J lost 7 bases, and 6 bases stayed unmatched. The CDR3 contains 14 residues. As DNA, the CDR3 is TGTGCCAGCAGGGGACAGGGGCCCGGGCAGCCCCAGCATTTT. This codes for CASRGQGPGQPQHF.

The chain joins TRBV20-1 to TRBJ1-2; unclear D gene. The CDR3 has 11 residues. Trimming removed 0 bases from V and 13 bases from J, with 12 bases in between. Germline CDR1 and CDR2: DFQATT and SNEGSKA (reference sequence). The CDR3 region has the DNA TGCAGTGCTAGAGATCACAGACTCCCCACCTTC. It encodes CSARDHRLPTF.

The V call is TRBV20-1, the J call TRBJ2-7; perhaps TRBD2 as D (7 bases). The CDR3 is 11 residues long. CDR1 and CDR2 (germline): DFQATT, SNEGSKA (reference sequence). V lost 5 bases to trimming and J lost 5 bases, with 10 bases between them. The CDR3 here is CSARGANEQYF. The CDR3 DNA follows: TGCAGTGCTCGGGGGGCCAACGAGCAGTACTTC.

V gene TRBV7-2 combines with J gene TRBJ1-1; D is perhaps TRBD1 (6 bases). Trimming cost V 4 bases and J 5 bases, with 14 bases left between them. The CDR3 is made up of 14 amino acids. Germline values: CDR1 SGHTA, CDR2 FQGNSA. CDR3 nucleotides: TGTGCCAGCAGCTCCGACAGGTCGAGGACTGAAGCTTTCTTT. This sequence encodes CASSSDRSRTEAFF.

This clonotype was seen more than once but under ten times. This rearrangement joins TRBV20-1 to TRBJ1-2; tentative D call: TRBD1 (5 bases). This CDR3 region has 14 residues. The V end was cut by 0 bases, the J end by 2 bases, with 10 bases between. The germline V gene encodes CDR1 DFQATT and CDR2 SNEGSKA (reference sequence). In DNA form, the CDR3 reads TGCAGTGCTAGAGATCCTGGGGACAACTATGGCTACACCTTC. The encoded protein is CSARDPGDNYGYTF.

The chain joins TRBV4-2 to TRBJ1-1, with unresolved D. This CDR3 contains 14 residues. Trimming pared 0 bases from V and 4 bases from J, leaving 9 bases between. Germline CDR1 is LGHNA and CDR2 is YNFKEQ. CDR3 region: CASSQDRAGTEAFF. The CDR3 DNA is TGTGCCAGCAGCCAAGATCGGGCGGGCACTGAAGCTTTCTTT.

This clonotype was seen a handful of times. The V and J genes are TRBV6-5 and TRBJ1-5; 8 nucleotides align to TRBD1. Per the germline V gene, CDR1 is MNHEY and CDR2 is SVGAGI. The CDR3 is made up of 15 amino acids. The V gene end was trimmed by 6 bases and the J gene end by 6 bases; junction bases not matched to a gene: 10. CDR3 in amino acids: CASSSDRVGGQPQHF. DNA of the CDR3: TGTGCCAGCAGCTCGGACAGGGTGGGTGGTCAGCCCCAGCATTTT.

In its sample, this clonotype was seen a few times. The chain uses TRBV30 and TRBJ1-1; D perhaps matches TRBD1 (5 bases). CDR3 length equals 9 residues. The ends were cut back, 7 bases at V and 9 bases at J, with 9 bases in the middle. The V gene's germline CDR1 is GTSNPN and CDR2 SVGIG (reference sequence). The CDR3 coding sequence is TGTGCCTTGGGACCTCAAGCTTTCTTT. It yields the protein CALGPQAFF.

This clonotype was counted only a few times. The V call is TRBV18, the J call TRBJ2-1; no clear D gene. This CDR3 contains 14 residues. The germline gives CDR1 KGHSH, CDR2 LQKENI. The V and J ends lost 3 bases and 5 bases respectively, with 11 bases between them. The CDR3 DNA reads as TGTGCCAGCTCACCGGACCGCTCTCACAATGAGCAGTTCTTC. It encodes CASSPDRSHNEQFF. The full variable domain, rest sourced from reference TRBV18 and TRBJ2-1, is NAGVMQNPRHLVRRRGQEARLRCSPMKGHSHVYWYRQLPEEGLKFMVYLQKENIIDESGMPKERFSAEFPKEGPSILRIQQVVRGDSAAYFCASSPDRSHNEQFFGPGTRLTVL.

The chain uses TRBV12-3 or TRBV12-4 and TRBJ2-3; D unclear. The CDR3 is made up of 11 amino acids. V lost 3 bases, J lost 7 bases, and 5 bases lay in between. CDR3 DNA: TGTGCCAGCAGTTTCAGCAATACGCAGTATTTT. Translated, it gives CASSFSNTQYF.

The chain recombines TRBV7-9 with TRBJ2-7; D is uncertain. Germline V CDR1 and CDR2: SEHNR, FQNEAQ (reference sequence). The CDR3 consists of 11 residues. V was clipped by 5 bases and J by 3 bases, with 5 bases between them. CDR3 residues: CASSPYYEQYF. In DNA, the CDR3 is TGTGCCAGCAGCCCGTACTACGAGCAGTACTTC.

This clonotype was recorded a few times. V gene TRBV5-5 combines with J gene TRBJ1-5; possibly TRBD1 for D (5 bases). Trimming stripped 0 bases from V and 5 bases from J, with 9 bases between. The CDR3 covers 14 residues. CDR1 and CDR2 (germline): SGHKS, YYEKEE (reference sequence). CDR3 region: CASSLVGGDQPQHF. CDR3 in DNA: TGTGCCAGCAGCTTGGTCGGGGGGGATCAGCCCCAGCATTTT.

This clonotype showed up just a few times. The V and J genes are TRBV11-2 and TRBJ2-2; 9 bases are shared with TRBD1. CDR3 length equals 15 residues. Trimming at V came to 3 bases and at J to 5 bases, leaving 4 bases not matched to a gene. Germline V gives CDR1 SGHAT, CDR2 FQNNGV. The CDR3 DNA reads TGTGCCAGCAGCTTTCCAGACAGGGGGACCGGGGAGCTGTTTTTT. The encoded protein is CASSFPDRGTGELFF.

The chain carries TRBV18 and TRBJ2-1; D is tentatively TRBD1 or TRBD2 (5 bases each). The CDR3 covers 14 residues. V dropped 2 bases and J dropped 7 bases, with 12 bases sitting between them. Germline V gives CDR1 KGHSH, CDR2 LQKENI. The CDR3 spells CASSPVYEGNEQFF. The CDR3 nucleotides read TGTGCCAGCTCACCAGTATACGAGGGGAATGAGCAGTTCTTC.

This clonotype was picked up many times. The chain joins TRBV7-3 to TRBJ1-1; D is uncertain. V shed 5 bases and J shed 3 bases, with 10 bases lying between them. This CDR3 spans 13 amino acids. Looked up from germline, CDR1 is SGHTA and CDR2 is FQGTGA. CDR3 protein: CASSPFKDTEAFF. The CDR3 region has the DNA TGTGCCAGCAGCCCCTTTAAAGACACTGAAGCTTTCTTT.

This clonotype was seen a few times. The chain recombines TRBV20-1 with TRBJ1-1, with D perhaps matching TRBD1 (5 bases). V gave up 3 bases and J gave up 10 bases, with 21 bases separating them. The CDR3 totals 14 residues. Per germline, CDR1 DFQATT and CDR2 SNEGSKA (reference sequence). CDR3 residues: CSARLGWGWGLAFF. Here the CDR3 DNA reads TGCAGTGCTAGGTTAGGATGGGGCTGGGGTCTAGCTTTCTTT.

CDR3: CASSFSSGGFSTDTQYF. For the CDR3, the DNA is TGCGCCAGCAGCTTCTCTAGCGGGGGATTTAGCACAGATACGCAGTATTTT. The chain couples TRBV5-1 to TRBJ2-3; 10 bases map to TRBD2. Germline V lookup: CDR1 SGHRS, CDR2 YFSETQ. The CDR3 consists of 17 residues. V trimming: 2 bases; J trimming: 0 bases; junction bases outside the gene matches: 6.

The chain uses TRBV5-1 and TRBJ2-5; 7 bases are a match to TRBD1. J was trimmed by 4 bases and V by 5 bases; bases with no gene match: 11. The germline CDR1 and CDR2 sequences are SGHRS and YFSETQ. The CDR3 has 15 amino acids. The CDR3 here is CASSFPRGSGETQYF. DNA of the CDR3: TGCGCCAGCAGTTTCCCCAGGGGGTCGGGAGAGACCCAGTACTTC.

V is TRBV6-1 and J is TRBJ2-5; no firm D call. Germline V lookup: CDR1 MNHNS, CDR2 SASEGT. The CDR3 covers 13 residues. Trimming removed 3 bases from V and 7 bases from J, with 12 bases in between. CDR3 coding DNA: TGTGCCAGCAGTGAGTTGGGTCTGGGGACCCAGTACTTC. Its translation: CASSELGLGTQYF.

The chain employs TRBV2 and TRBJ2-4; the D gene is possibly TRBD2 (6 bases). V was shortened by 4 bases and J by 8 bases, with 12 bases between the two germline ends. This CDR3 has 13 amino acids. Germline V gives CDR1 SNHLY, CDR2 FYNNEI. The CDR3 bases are TGTGCCAGCAGTGGTCCTAGCGAGGACATTCAGTACTTC. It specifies CASSGPSEDIQYF.